These T cell receptor beta chains were read from a single sample in a study of T-cell reconstitution after alpha-beta-depleted transplantation in children. TCRdb re-derived calls from the PCR reads in MiXCR, one entry per CDR3 protein. Among 500,000 to 600,000 distinct CDR3 sequences listed, 25% to 30% were seen once. Source: PBMCs, taken before TCRalphabeta/CD19-depleted stem cell transplant. These receptors were obtained from a boy in the first two years of life with Wiskott-Aldrich syndrome, due to receive a stem cell transplant. CDR3s include the opening cysteine and the closing phenylalanine or tryptophan. D genes are given only for firm matches. Only part of the rows carry a size: once, few, many, or a class if the clone is expanded.

size: many
V: TRBV5-1
J: TRBJ2-2
D: TRBD2
DNA: TGTGCCAGTAGTCCTAGGACTAGCGGGAACACCGGGGAGCTGTTTTTT
CDR3: CASSPRTSGNTGELFF

size: few
V: TRBV27
J: TRBJ2-2
D: -
DNA: TGTGCCAGCAGTTTATCGCAGGGGTTCACCGGGGAGCTGTTTTTT
CDR3: CASSLSQGFTGELFF

size: few
V: TRBV2
J: TRBJ1-2
D: -
DNA: TGTGCCAGCAGACAGGGTAACTATGGCTACACCTTC
CDR3: CASRQGNYGYTF

size: -
V: TRBV15
J: TRBJ2-5
D: -
DNA: TGTGCCACCAGCAGCTTAACACACCAAGAGACCCAGTACTTC
CDR3: CATSSLTHQETQYF

size: many
V: TRBV5-1
J: TRBJ2-1
D: TRBD2
DNA: TGCGCCAGCAGCTCAGGACTAGCGGCCTCCTACAATGAGCAGTTCTTC
CDR3: CASSSGLAASYNEQFF

size: -
V: TRBV28
J: TRBJ1-1
D: -
DNA: TGTGCCAGCAGTTCCTTCGGGACCCCCGACACTGAAGCTTTCTTT
CDR3: CASSSFGTPDTEAFF

size: -
V: TRBV20-1
J: TRBJ2-1
D: -
DNA: TGCAGTGCCCCTTTAGGGCCCTACAATGAGCAGTTCTTC
CDR3: CSAPLGPYNEQFF

size: -
V: TRBV12-3/TRBV12-4
J: TRBJ2-2
D: -
DNA: TGTGCCAGCAGCCCAGAGCGGGCCCCGAACACCGGGGAGCTGTTTTTT
CDR3: CASSPERAPNTGELFF

size: -
V: TRBV15
J: TRBJ2-5
D: TRBD2
DNA: TGTGCCACCAGCACTGGGACTAGCGAACGAGAGACCCAGTACTTC
CDR3: CATSTGTSERETQYF

size: many
V: TRBV28
J: TRBJ2-3
D: -
DNA: TGTGCCAGCAGTTCACCGTCGGGGTTAGGGATTTCTGATACGCAGTATTTT
CDR3: CASSSPSGLGISDTQYF

size: -
V: TRBV3-1
J: TRBJ1-5
D: -
DNA: TGTGCCAGCAGCCAAGAGTCCCCAGGGATCAATCAGCCCCAGCATTTT
CDR3: CASSQESPGINQPQHF

size: few
V: TRBV5-1
J: TRBJ1-1
D: -
DNA: TGCGCCAGCAGCTTTGGGGTCACTGAAGCTTTCTTT
CDR3: CASSFGVTEAFF

size: -
V: TRBV5-6
J: TRBJ1-4
D: -
DNA: TGTGCCAGCAGCTTGAAGTCCGGGGATGAAAAACTGTTTTTT
CDR3: CASSLKSGDEKLFF

size: -
V: TRBV12-3/TRBV12-4
J: TRBJ2-7
D: -
DNA: TGTGCCAGCAGTTTAGGAGTTGGAGTTTGGCAGTACTTC
CDR3: CASSLGVGVWQYF

size: once
V: TRBV6-1
J: TRBJ2-1
D: -
DNA: TGTGCCAGCAGTGTCCATTGGCTTAATGAGCAGTTCTTC
CDR3: CASSVHWLNEQFF

size: once
V: TRBV20-1
J: TRBJ2-7
D: -
DNA: TGCAGTGCAACACCAGGGACTTACGAGCAGTACTTC
CDR3: CSATPGTYEQYF

size: many
V: TRBV5-1
J: TRBJ2-7
D: TRBD2
DNA: TGTGCCAGCAGTCTTACGGGGGGGGAGCAGTACTTC
CDR3: CASSLTGGEQYF

size: -
V: TRBV24-1
J: TRBJ2-1
D: TRBD1
DNA: TGTGCCACCAGTCCGGGACAGGGAAGGTCGAATGAGCAGTTCTTC
CDR3: CATSPGQGRSNEQFF

size: -
V: TRBV5-1
J: TRBJ2-7
D: -
DNA: TGCGCCAGCAGTGGGGGCGACGAGCAGTACTTC
CDR3: CASSGGDEQYF

size: -
V: TRBV14
J: TRBJ2-5
D: -
DNA: TGTGCCAGCAGCCCTCGGAGCCGGGTGTACCAAGAGACCCAGTACTTC
CDR3: CASSPRSRVYQETQYF

size: few
V: TRBV28
J: TRBJ1-6
D: -
DNA: TGTGCCAGCAGTCCGTCGAGGGGTTTCCATAATTCACCCCTCCACTTT
CDR3: CASSPSRGFHNSPLHF

size: few
V: TRBV12-3/TRBV12-4
J: TRBJ1-5
D: TRBD1
DNA: TGTGCCAGCAGTTTTGTCGGGACAGGGGGCAATCAGCCCCAGCATTTT
CDR3: CASSFVGTGGNQPQHF

size: -
V: TRBV27
J: TRBJ1-5
D: -
DNA: TGTGCCAGCAGTTTTTGGGGGAACAATCAGCCCCAGCATTTT
CDR3: CASSFWGNNQPQHF

size: -
V: TRBV15
J: TRBJ2-5
D: -
DNA: TGTGCCACCAGCAGGGGTAAGGGAGTAATGGAGACCCAGTACTTC
CDR3: CATSRGKGVMETQYF

size: -
V: TRBV27
J: TRBJ1-6
D: -
DNA: TGTGCCAGCAGCGTCATGGGGCGACCGAATTCACCCCTCCACTTT
CDR3: CASSVMGRPNSPLHF

size: -
V: TRBV25-1
J: TRBJ2-5
D: TRBD1
DNA: TGTGCCAGCAGTCGAGTCGGAGGGACAGGAGGCGGGACCCAGTACTTC
CDR3: CASSRVGGTGGGTQYF

size: -
V: TRBV27
J: TRBJ2-7
D: TRBD2
DNA: TGTGCCAGCAGACTCGGGGGGGTCTCCTACGAGCAGTACTTC
CDR3: CASRLGGVSYEQYF

size: -
V: TRBV5-6
J: TRBJ2-5
D: -
DNA: TGTGCCAGCAGCTTGGTGTTTGTAGAGACCCAGTACTTC
CDR3: CASSLVFVETQYF

size: -
V: TRBV5-1
J: TRBJ1-2
D: -
DNA: TGCGCCAGCAGCGGTGATGGGTCTGGTGGCTACACCTTC
CDR3: CASSGDGSGGYTF

size: few
V: TRBV13
J: TRBJ2-7
D: -
DNA: TGTGCCAGCAGCTTACGTGGTGACTGGGTTGGCGAGCAGTACTTC
CDR3: CASSLRGDWVGEQYF

size: -
V: TRBV6-1
J: TRBJ2-5
D: -
DNA: TGTGCCAGCAGGACCATAGGACAATACCAAGAGACCCAGTACTTC
CDR3: CASRTIGQYQETQYF

size: -
V: TRBV12-3/TRBV12-4
J: TRBJ2-2
D: TRBD2
DNA: TGTGCCAGCACAATCAAACCGGGACTACCTCTCACCGGGGAGCTGTTTTTT
CDR3: CASTIKPGLPLTGELFF

size: few
V: TRBV7-8
J: TRBJ1-1
D: -
DNA: TGTGCCAGCAGCCCAGGGACCCCACACATGAACACTGAAGCTTTCTTT
CDR3: CASSPGTPHMNTEAFF

size: few
V: TRBV5-1
J: TRBJ1-1
D: TRBD1
DNA: TGCGCCAGCAGCCCCCGGACAGGACGAAACACTGAAGCTTTCTTT
CDR3: CASSPRTGRNTEAFF

size: -
V: TRBV27
J: TRBJ1-5
D: TRBD1
DNA: TGTGCCAGCAATTCAGGGGGCGCGGGCAATCAGCCCCAGCATTTT
CDR3: CASNSGGAGNQPQHF

size: -
V: TRBV18
J: TRBJ1-6
D: TRBD1
DNA: TGTGCCAGCTCACGAACAGGGGAAGGAATTTCACCCCTCCACTTT
CDR3: CASSRTGEGISPLHF

size: -
V: TRBV5-1
J: TRBJ2-7
D: TRBD1
DNA: TGCGCCAGCAGCTCCTCGACAGGGGTGCACGAGCAGTACTTC
CDR3: CASSSSTGVHEQYF

size: -
V: TRBV5-1
J: TRBJ2-2
D: -
DNA: TGCGCCAGCAGCTTGGCCCAGACTTCCGGGGAGCTGTTTTTT
CDR3: CASSLAQTSGELFF

size: -
V: TRBV20-1
J: TRBJ2-7
D: TRBD1
DNA: TGCAGTGCTCAGGGACAGGGGGTGGGGGAGCAGTACTTC
CDR3: CSAQGQGVGEQYF

size: -
V: TRBV7-3
J: TRBJ2-1
D: TRBD2
DNA: TGTGCCAGCACCATGGGACTAGCGGGAATCAATGAGCAGTTCTTC
CDR3: CASTMGLAGINEQFF

size: -
V: TRBV28
J: TRBJ1-2
D: TRBD1
DNA: TGTGCCAGCAGGCCCGGGACAGTATTTGGCTACACCTTC
CDR3: CASRPGTVFGYTF

size: -
V: TRBV20-1
J: TRBJ2-1
D: TRBD2
DNA: TGCAGTGCTAGGGGCTTAGCGGGAGGACTATACAATGAGCAGTTCTTC
CDR3: CSARGLAGGLYNEQFF

size: -
V: TRBV12-3/TRBV12-4
J: TRBJ1-5
D: -
DNA: TGTGCCAGCAGTTGGGGTTATCAGCCCCAGCATTTT
CDR3: CASSWGYQPQHF

size: few
V: TRBV3-1
J: TRBJ2-1
D: TRBD1
DNA: TGTGCCAGCAGCCATCGGGACAGGGTGCCCCGGGGGCAGTTCTTC
CDR3: CASSHRDRVPRGQFF

size: -
V: TRBV5-6
J: TRBJ2-3
D: TRBD2
DNA: TGTGCCAGCAGCTTATCCGGGACTAGCTCAGATACGCAGTATTTT
CDR3: CASSLSGTSSDTQYF

size: -
V: TRBV20-1
J: TRBJ1-2
D: -
DNA: TGCAGTGCTAGACAGGATGCAAACTATGGCTACACCTTC
CDR3: CSARQDANYGYTF

size: -
V: TRBV29-1
J: TRBJ1-3
D: -
DNA: TGCAGCGCAGGGGCCAACTCTGGAAACACCATATATTTT
CDR3: CSAGANSGNTIYF

size: -
V: TRBV20-1
J: TRBJ2-1
D: TRBD2
DNA: TGCAGTGCTAGAGATGTATGGATGGGGGGATTGCGGGAGAATGAGCAGTTCTTC
CDR3: CSARDVWMGGLRENEQFF

size: few
V: TRBV20-1
J: TRBJ2-1
D: TRBD2
DNA: TGCAGTGCTAGCGATTTGACTAGCGGGAGGTTAAATGAGCAGTTCTTC
CDR3: CSASDLTSGRLNEQFF

size: -
V: TRBV12-3/TRBV12-4
J: TRBJ2-2
D: -
DNA: TGTGCCAGCAGTCTCCCAGGGGTAACCGGGGAGCTGTTTTTT
CDR3: CASSLPGVTGELFF

size: -
V: TRBV5-1
J: TRBJ2-5
D: -
DNA: TGCGCCAGCAGCGGACCGGGACTCCAAGAGACCCAGTACTTC
CDR3: CASSGPGLQETQYF

size: -
V: TRBV5-1
J: TRBJ2-3
D: TRBD1
DNA: TGCGCCAGCAGCGGCGGACAGGTGGAAGATACGCAGTATTTT
CDR3: CASSGGQVEDTQYF